This TCR beta chain was captured by sequencing in a study of identical twins. General study results and limits: There was more out-of-frame TCR alpha sharing in monozygotic twins than models estimated. The study found weaker excess twin sharing in beta out-of-frame sequences.

This clonotype was seen ten or more times. Its antigen is currently unknown. CDR1 is ENHRY and CDR2 is SYGVKD in the germline V gene. The CDR3 has 20 amino acids. V shed 7 bases and J 2 bases; nucleotides not matched to a gene: 19. TCRdb analysed the 5' RACE reads with MiXCR anew, one entry per CDR3 protein. The data show around 240,000 distinct CDR3 sequences, about 7% seen once. The sample was also linked to a second study, of yellow fever vaccine responses in identical twins.

The V call is TRBV10-3, the J call TRBJ2-3; TRBD2 aligns across 12 bases. This TCR was recovered from a woman under 30 in good health. The sample comprised memory (CD45RO+) T cells sorted from blood. The CDR3 is CAITLKALAGGRAPTDTQYF. The CDR3 coding sequence is TGTGCCATCACCCTCAAGGCTCTAGCGGGAGGGAGGGCCCCCACAGATACGCAGTATTTT.